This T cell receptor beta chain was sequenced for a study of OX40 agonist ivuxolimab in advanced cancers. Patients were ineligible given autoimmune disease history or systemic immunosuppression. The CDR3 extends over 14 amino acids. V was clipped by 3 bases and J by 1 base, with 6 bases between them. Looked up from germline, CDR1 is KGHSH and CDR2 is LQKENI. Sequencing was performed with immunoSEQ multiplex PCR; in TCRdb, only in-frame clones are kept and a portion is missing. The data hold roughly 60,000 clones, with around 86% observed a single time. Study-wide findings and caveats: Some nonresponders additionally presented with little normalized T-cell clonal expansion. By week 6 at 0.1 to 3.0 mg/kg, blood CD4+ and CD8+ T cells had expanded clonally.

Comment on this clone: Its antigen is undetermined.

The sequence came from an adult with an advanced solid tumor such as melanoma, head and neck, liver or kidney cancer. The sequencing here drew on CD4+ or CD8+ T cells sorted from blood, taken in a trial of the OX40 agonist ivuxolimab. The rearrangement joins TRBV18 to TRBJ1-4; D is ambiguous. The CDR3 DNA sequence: TGTGCCAGCTCACCGGCAAGAACTAATGAAAAACTGTTTTTT. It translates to CASSPARTNEKLFF.